Below, 25 T cell receptor beta chains from the same sample are listed, as sequenced in a study of lymphopenia after photon versus proton radiotherapy. Here immunoSEQ multiplex PCR was the method, and the copy in TCRdb shows in-frame clones only, minus some. The data contain roughly 17,000 clones, roughly nine tenths of them seen just once; the ten biggest clones take up over 1.5%. The sequenced sample was peripheral blood, obtained from a patient treated with photon-based radiotherapy. These receptors originate from a woman aged 40 to 50 with cholangiocarcinoma.

The V gene is TRBV29-1, the J gene TRBJ2-6; D is uncertain. Germline V gene data show CDR1 as SQVTM and CDR2 as ANQGSEA. The V end lost 0 bases, the J end lost 0 bases, and 6 bases lay between the germline ends. CDR3 length: 15 residues. The CDR3 protein is CSVEDGVSGANVLTF. For the CDR3, the DNA is TGCAGCGTTGAAGATGGTGTCTCTGGGGCCAACGTCCTGACTTTC.

The chain carries TRBV5-6 and TRBJ2-1; 8 bases line up with TRBD1. The junction had 7 bases not matched to a gene; V was cut back by 4 bases and J by 4 bases. The CDR3 is 15 residues long. The germline gives CDR1 SGHDT, CDR2 YYEEEE. CDR3 DNA sequence: TGTGCCAGCAGCCTCCGGGACAGGCAATACAATGAGCAGTTCTTC. Translation: CASSLRDRQYNEQFF.

The chain employs TRBV19 and TRBJ1-5; maybe TRBD1 (5 bases). Germline V gives CDR1 LNHDA, CDR2 SQIVND (reference sequence). Trimming stripped 6 bases from V and 4 bases from J, with 16 bases between. The CDR3 length is 15 residues. In DNA form, the CDR3 reads TGTGCCAGTAGGGAGGAGACAGAGCTTAATCAGCCCCAGCATTTT. Its protein is CASREETELNQPQHF.

CDR3 coding DNA: TGTGCCAGCAGTTTAGGGACAGGGGGCGGCTACACCTTC. Protein sequence: CASSLGTGGGYTF. The V and J genes are TRBV27 and TRBJ1-2; TRBD1 matches at 12 bases. Germline V CDR1 and CDR2: MNHEY, SMNVEV (reference sequence). There are 13 residues in the CDR3. The V and J ends lost 2 bases and 8 bases, in that order; junction bases with no gene match: 0.

This clone was recorded only once. J is TRBJ1-4 and V is TRBV7-2, with D tentatively TRBD1 (6 bases). V lost 1 base, J lost 2 bases, and 8 bases lay in between. This CDR3 spans 15 amino acids. The germline gives CDR1 SGHTA, CDR2 FQGNSA. The CDR3 region is CASSLGGQTNEKLFF. The CDR3 nucleotides read TGTGCCAGCAGCTTAGGGGGGCAGACTAATGAAAAACTGTTTTTT.

The rearrangement joins TRBV7-9 to TRBJ2-1; possibly TRBD1 or TRBD2 for D (8 bases each). Looked up from germline, CDR1 is SEHNR and CDR2 is FQNEAQ (reference sequence). V was cut by 3 bases and J by 8 bases, with 23 bases left in between. This CDR3 has 17 amino acids. For the CDR3, the DNA is TGTGCCAGCAGCTTCGCTACAGGGGGAAGCGGGGGTTATGAGCAGTTCTTC. Protein: CASSFATGGSGGYEQFF.

The rearrangement joins TRBV7-9 to TRBJ1-4; D not resolved. This CDR3 spans 15 amino acids. Trimming cost V 4 bases and J 5 bases, with 14 bases left between them. Germline CDR1 is SEHNR and CDR2 is FQNEAQ (reference sequence). Here the CDR3 DNA reads TGTGCCAGCAGCTCCCGGACGGGAACGAATGAAAAACTGTTTTTT. It encodes CASSSRTGTNEKLFF. Full variable domain (outside the CDR3, taken from reference TRBV7-9 and TRBJ1-4): DTGVSQNPRHKITKRGQNVTFRCDPISEHNRLYWYRQTLGQGPEFLTYFQNEAQLEKSRLLSDRFSAERPKGSFSTLEIQRTEQGDSAMYLCASSSRTGTNEKLFFGSGTQLSVL.

This rearrangement joins TRBV2 to TRBJ1-4; a possible D gene is TRBD1 (5 bases). V gave up 7 bases and J gave up 5 bases, with 11 bases separating them. The CDR3 contains 13 residues. Germline CDR1 SNHLY, CDR2 FYNNEI. The CDR3 region is CASTNRPNEKLFF. For the CDR3, the DNA is TGTGCCAGCACGAACAGGCCCAATGAAAAACTGTTTTTT.

The rearrangement uses TRBV11-3 and TRBJ2-5; 8 bases map to TRBD1. V lost 5 bases, J lost 1 base, and 6 bases stayed unmatched. Germline CDR1 reads SGHNT; CDR2 reads YENEEA. The CDR3 sequence is 15 residues long. The DNA for the CDR3 is TGTGCCAGCAGCCCCGGACAGGGCCTCCAAGAGACCCAGTACTTC. Amino acid sequence: CASSPGQGLQETQYF.

The rearrangement joins TRBV11-2 to TRBJ2-6; no definite D call. CDR3 size: 15 residues. The V gene lost 3 bases and the J gene lost 0 bases, with 6 bases spanning the gap. Germline loops: CDR1 SGHAT, CDR2 FQNNGV. The CDR3 DNA sequence: TGTGCCAGCAGCTTGGAGTTCTCTGGGGCCAACGTCCTGACTTTC. Its protein is CASSLEFSGANVLTF.

This chain links TRBV5-1 with TRBJ2-5; D is undetermined. Germline V CDR1 and CDR2: SGHRS, YFSETQ. V was cut by 3 bases and J by 1 base, with 10 bases left in between. This CDR3 contains 14 residues. The CDR3 loop reads CASSSVDFQETQYF. The DNA for the CDR3 is TGCGCCAGCAGCTCGGTAGATTTCCAAGAGACCCAGTACTTC.

This clone was seen only a few times. The J gene is TRBJ1-1, the V gene TRBV10-3; TRBD1 is a possible D gene (5 bases). This CDR3 is built from 13 residues. V was pared by 6 bases and J by 2 bases, with 10 bases between. The germline V gene has CDR1 ENHRY and CDR2 SYGVKD. CDR3 residues: CAIRPTVNTEAFF. DNA of the CDR3: TGTGCCATCAGACCGACAGTAAACACTGAAGCTTTCTTT.

The sample holds a few counts of this clone. The J gene is TRBJ1-2, the V gene TRBV6-7, with a weak D call TRBD1 (6 bases). TRBV6-7 is given ORF status, its function remaining uncertain. V was pared by 5 bases and J by 6 bases, with 7 bases between. The CDR3 has 11 residues. CDR3 sequence (DNA): TGTGCCAGCAGTCCAGGGGATGGCTACACCTTC. Protein: CASSPGDGYTF.

J is TRBJ2-3 and V is TRBV29-1, with D unclear. In germline, CDR1 is SQVTM, CDR2 ANQGSEA. The CDR3 totals 12 residues. V lost 7 bases to trimming and J lost 2 bases, with 10 bases between them. CDR3 bases: TGCAGCGCACAGAGAGACACAGATACGCAGTATTTT. Its protein is CSAQRDTDTQYF.

This chain connects TRBV9 to TRBJ2-3; 14 nucleotides match TRBD2. V lost 1 base, J lost 4 bases, and 8 bases stayed unmatched. This CDR3 has 18 residues. The germline V gene has CDR1 SGDLS and CDR2 YYNGEE. The CDR3 coding sequence is TGTGCCAGCAGCGTATCTCCGGGACTAGCGGGGGCCGCAGATACGCAGTATTTT. Protein: CASSVSPGLAGAADTQYF. The whole variable domain, remainder taken from reference TRBV9 and TRBJ2-3, is DSGVTQTPKHLITATGQRVTLRCSPRSGDLSVYWYQQSLDQGLQFLIQYYNGEERAKGNILERFSAQQFPDLHSELNLSSLELGDSALYFCASSVSPGLAGAADTQYFGPGTRLTVL.

The chain is built from TRBV27 and TRBJ1-3; the match to TRBD1 covers 10 bases. The CDR3 covers 16 residues. Germline CDR1 and CDR2: MNHEY and SMNVEV (reference sequence). Germline trimming cut 6 bases from V and 5 bases from J; bases unmatched to any gene: 10. CDR3 DNA sequence: TGTGCCAGCAGCCCCACGACAGGGGGCGGACGAAACACCATATATTTT. Encoded protein: CASSPTTGGGRNTIYF.

The DNA for the CDR3 is TGTGCCAGCAGCCCCCGACTAGCGGGCTCCTACGAGCAGTACTTC. It translates to CASSPRLAGSYEQYF. The chain is built from TRBV4-2 and TRBJ2-7; 10 bases are shared with TRBD2. CDR3 length: 15 amino acids. Trimming cost V 4 bases and J 0 bases; bases outside gene matches: 3. Germline V gene data show CDR1 as LGHNA and CDR2 as YNFKEQ.

This chain links TRBV4-1 with TRBJ2-5; 8 bases fit TRBD1. The V and J ends lost 0 bases and 4 bases, in that order; junction bases with no gene match: 4. The germline gives CDR1 MGHRA, CDR2 YSYEKL. The CDR3 length is 15 residues. CDR3: CASSQDQGATETQYF. CDR3 DNA sequence: TGCGCCAGCAGCCAAGATCAGGGGGCCACAGAGACCCAGTACTTC.

The gene calls are TRBV10-3 and TRBJ2-1; D possibly corresponds to TRBD1 (6 bases). Germline V gives CDR1 ENHRY, CDR2 SYGVKD. CDR3 length: 15 amino acids. V lost 3 bases and J 2 bases, leaving 11 bases between the germline ends. CDR3 DNA sequence: TGTGCCATCAGTGAAGGTCAGGGGACCTACAATGAGCAGTTCTTC. This translates into CAISEGQGTYNEQFF.

The genes are TRBV19 and TRBJ2-6; tentative D call: TRBD1 (5 bases). Trimming pared 2 bases from V and 0 bases from J, leaving 11 bases between. Germline CDR1 LNHDA, CDR2 SQIVND (reference sequence). The CDR3 consists of 17 residues. The CDR3 is CASSIKGSHSGANVLTF. The DNA of the CDR3 is TGTGCCAGTAGTATAAAGGGGTCGCACTCTGGGGCCAACGTCCTGACTTTC.

This chain uses TRBV4-1 with TRBJ1-1, with 7 bases matching TRBD1. This CDR3 contains 17 residues. V dropped 0 bases and J dropped 0; count of bases not matched to a gene: 7. CDR1 is MGHRA, CDR2 YSYEKL, per germline. The CDR3: CASSQDWWGQLNTEAFF. The CDR3, as DNA: TGCGCCAGCAGCCAAGATTGGTGGGGACAGCTGAACACTGAAGCTTTCTTT.

The chain recombines TRBV5-4 with TRBJ2-5; D unclear. Matching the DNA end better, TRBJ2-7 makes the J call doubtful. CDR3 length: 13 residues. The germline CDR1 and CDR2 sequences are SGHNT and YYREEE (reference sequence). This chain's CDR3 is CASSIYGTYEQYF. CDR3 bases: TGTGCCAGCAGCATATATGGCACCTACGAGCAGTACTTC.

V gene TRBV2 combines with J gene TRBJ2-2; D remains ambiguous. CDR1 and CDR2 from the germline V gene are SNHLY and FYNNEI. V dropped 5 bases and J dropped 1 base, with 8 bases sitting between them. The CDR3 runs to 14 residues. The CDR3, as DNA: TGTGCCAGCAGTACGCGGATGAACACCGGGGAGCTGTTTTTT. It is translated as CASSTRMNTGELFF.

The gene calls are TRBV2 and TRBJ2-7; tentatively, D is TRBD2 (7 bases). In germline, CDR1 is SNHLY, CDR2 FYNNEI. The CDR3 consists of 15 residues. V dropped 8 bases and J dropped 2 bases, with 19 bases sitting between them. For the CDR3, the DNA is TGTGCCAGCTCTGCGGGAGCGGAGGGGGCCTACGAGCAGTACTTC. As protein: CASSAGAEGAYEQYF. Based on the CDR3 plus reference TRBV2 and TRBJ2-7, the full variable domain is EPEVTQTPSHQVTQMGQEVILRCVPISNHLYFYWYRQILGQKVEFLVSFYNNEISEKSEIFDDQFSVERPDGSNFTLKIRSTKLEDSAMYFCASSAGAEGAYEQYFGPGTRLTVT.

The chain is built from TRBV15 and TRBJ1-4; D gene uncertain. Germline-derived CDR1 and CDR2 are LNHNV and YYDKDF (reference sequence). With 3 bases removed from V and 3 bases from J, the gap between germline ends came to 20 bases. The CDR3 runs to 18 residues. The CDR3, as DNA: TGTGCCACCAGCAGTCCTCGGACGTTGAACGTGGCTAATGAAAAACTGTTTTTT. Translation gives CATSSPRTLNVANEKLFF.